The source of this T cell receptor (beta chain) is a study of T cell responses to AZD1222 COVID-19 vaccine. Study observations and caveats: Donors were mostly white British, more females; clonal diversity possibly underestimated. Among those given AZD1222, only five or six were seropositive at baseline.

Germline V CDR1 and CDR2: MNHEY, SVGAGI. This CDR3 is 15 amino acids long. Unmatched junction bases numbered 6, after V lost 6 bases and J lost 7 bases. Clones were read by immunoSEQ multiplex PCR, and TCRdb kept only the in-frame ones, dropping some. There are 150,000 to 200,000 clones in the sample; approximately 90% occur only once, and 1% to 1.5% lies in the top ten. Turning to this clone: Antigen: not known.

The study pooled second doses at about 4 or about 12 weeks. The clonotype was recovered from an adult who received the AZD1222 COVID-19 vaccine. The chain uses TRBV6-5 and TRBJ1-6; 10 positions agree with TRBD1. The starting material was peripheral blood, obtained 28 days after the second AZD1222 dose. The CDR3 region is CASRDGTGANSPLHF. CDR3 nucleotides: TGTGCCAGCAGAGACGGGACAGGGGCCAATTCACCCCTCCACTTT.